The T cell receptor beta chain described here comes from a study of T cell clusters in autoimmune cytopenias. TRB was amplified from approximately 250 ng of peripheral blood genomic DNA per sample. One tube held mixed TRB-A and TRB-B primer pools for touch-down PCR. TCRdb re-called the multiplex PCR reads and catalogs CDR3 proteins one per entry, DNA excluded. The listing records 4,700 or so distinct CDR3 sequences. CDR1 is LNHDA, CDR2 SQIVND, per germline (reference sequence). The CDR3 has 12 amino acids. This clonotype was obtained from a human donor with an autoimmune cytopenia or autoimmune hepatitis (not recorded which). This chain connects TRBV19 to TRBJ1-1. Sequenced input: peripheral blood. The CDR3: CASSASAGEAFF.